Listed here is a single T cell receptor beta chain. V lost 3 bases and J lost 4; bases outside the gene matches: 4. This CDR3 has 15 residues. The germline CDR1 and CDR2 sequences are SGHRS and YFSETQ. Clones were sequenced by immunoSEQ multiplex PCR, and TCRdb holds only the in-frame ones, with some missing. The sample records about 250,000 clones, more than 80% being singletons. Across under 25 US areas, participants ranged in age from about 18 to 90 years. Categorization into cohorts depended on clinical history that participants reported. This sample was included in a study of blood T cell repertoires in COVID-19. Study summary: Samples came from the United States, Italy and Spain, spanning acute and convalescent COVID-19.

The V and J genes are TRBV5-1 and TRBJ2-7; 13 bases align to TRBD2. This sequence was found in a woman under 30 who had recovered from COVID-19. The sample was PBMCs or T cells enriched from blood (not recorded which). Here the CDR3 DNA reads TGCGCCAGCAGCTACGGGACTAGCGGGACGTACGAGCAGTACTTC. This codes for CASSYGTSGTYEQYF.